These T cell receptor beta chains were read from a single sample in a study of CD8 T cells in ankylosing spondylitis. TCRdb used MiXCR to reprocess the 5' RACE reads, holding one entry per CDR3 protein. The sample consists of about 69,000 distinct CDR3 sequences, approximately 5% of them appearing once. Material for sequencing was blood, either unsorted or a sorted T cell fraction (not recorded which). These receptors came from a male donor with ankylosing spondylitis or in good health (not recorded which). CDR3s include the opening cysteine and the closing phenylalanine or tryptophan. D genes are given only for firm matches. Expanded clones are given a class, and other clones once, few, many or no size at all.

size: many; J: TRBJ2-5; V: TRBV20-1; D: -; CDR3: CSASSDRQVQETQYF; DNA: TGCAGTGCTAGTAGTGACAGACAAGTCCAAGAGACCCAGTACTTC
size: -; J: TRBJ1-2; V: TRBV30; D: TRBD1; CDR3: CAWSLWQGDRGYTF; DNA: TGTGCCTGGAGTCTGTGGCAGGGGGATCGTGGCTACACCTTC
size: many; J: TRBJ2-1; V: TRBV3-1; D: TRBD1; CDR3: CASSPRTGEQFF; DNA: TGTGCCAGCAGCCCTCGGACAGGGGAACAGTTCTTC
size: many; J: TRBJ2-3; V: TRBV5-1; D: -; CDR3: CASSRQVGADTQYF; DNA: TGCGCCAGCAGCCGACAAGTGGGTGCGGATACGCAGTATTTT
size: many; J: TRBJ2-4; V: TRBV5-1; D: TRBD1; CDR3: CASSSDRGLSKNIQYF; DNA: TGCGCCAGCAGCTCAGACAGGGGACTTTCCAAAAACATTCAGTACTTC
size: many; J: TRBJ2-1; V: TRBV12-3/TRBV12-4; D: -; CDR3: CASSPPVGEQFF; DNA: TGTGCCAGCAGTCCTCCGGTTGGTGAGCAGTTCTTC
size: many; J: TRBJ1-4; V: TRBV25-1; D: TRBD1; CDR3: CASSDPGQGVEKLFF; DNA: TGTGCCAGCAGTGACCCGGGACAGGGGGTTGAAAAACTGTTTTTT
size: many; J: TRBJ2-7; V: TRBV9; D: -; CDR3: CASSGEGHGTFWSQYF; DNA: TGTGCCAGCAGCGGAGAGGGACACGGCACTTTTTGGTCGCAGTACTTC
size: -; J: TRBJ2-2; V: TRBV19; D: -; CDR3: CASSILGWNTGELFF; DNA: TGTGCCAGTAGTATCCTCGGGTGGAACACCGGGGAGCTGTTTTTT
size: many; J: TRBJ2-3; V: TRBV5-1; D: TRBD1; CDR3: CASARQGSTDTQYF; DNA: TGCGCCAGCGCTAGACAGGGTAGCACAGATACGCAGTATTTT
size: many; J: TRBJ2-1; V: TRBV20-1; D: TRBD1; CDR3: CSGLSDRYNEQFF; DNA: TGCAGTGGGCTATCGGACAGGTACAATGAGCAGTTCTTC
size: once; J: TRBJ2-7; V: TRBV6-1; D: -; CDR3: CASTLTSAGDYEQYF; DNA: TGTGCCAGCACCCTAACCTCGGCAGGGGACTACGAGCAGTACTTC
size: many; J: TRBJ2-1; V: TRBV7-2; D: -; CDR3: CASSLARDNEQFF; DNA: TGTGCCAGCAGCTTAGCGCGAGACAATGAGCAGTTCTTC
size: many; J: TRBJ2-5; V: TRBV5-1; D: -; CDR3: CASSLGDGDVTQYF; DNA: TGCGCCAGCAGCTTAGGGGACGGCGATGTGACCCAGTACTTC
size: many; J: TRBJ2-3; V: TRBV5-1; D: TRBD2; CDR3: CASSLGLAGDTDTQYF; DNA: TGCGCCAGCAGCTTGGGACTAGCGGGAGACACAGATACGCAGTATTTT
size: many; J: TRBJ2-7; V: TRBV10-3; D: -; CDR3: CAISEYGQTSYEQYF; DNA: TGTGCCATCAGTGAGTATGGGCAGACCTCCTACGAGCAGTACTTC
size: few; J: TRBJ2-1; V: TRBV5-1; D: TRBD1; CDR3: CASSLEGGRGSSEQFF; DNA: TGCGCCAGCAGCTTGGAAGGGGGCCGGGGATCGTCTGAGCAGTTCTTC
size: many; J: TRBJ1-1; V: TRBV5-1; D: -; CDR3: CASSLDLDTEAFF; DNA: TGCGCCAGCAGCTTGGATCTGGACACTGAAGCTTTCTTT
size: many; J: TRBJ2-7; V: TRBV4-1; D: TRBD1; CDR3: CASSPRYVRQGASEQYF; DNA: TGCGCCAGCAGCCCAAGGTATGTTCGGCAGGGGGCCTCCGAGCAGTACTTC
size: many; J: TRBJ2-7; V: TRBV20-1; D: -; CDR3: CSARGVLLSYEQYF; DNA: TGCAGTGCTCGAGGGGTACTCCTCTCCTACGAGCAGTACTTC
size: many; J: TRBJ2-2; V: TRBV7-2; D: -; CDR3: CASSLSPGQRGELFF; DNA: TGTGCCAGCAGCTTAAGCCCTGGACAGCGCGGGGAGCTGTTTTTT
size: few; J: TRBJ2-1; V: TRBV18; D: TRBD2; CDR3: CASSPGLAGYSYNEQFF; DNA: TGTGCCAGCTCACCGGGACTAGCGGGGTACTCCTACAATGAGCAGTTCTTC
size: many; J: TRBJ1-1; V: TRBV11-1; D: -; CDR3: CASSWGADTEAFF; DNA: TGTGCCAGCAGCTGGGGGGCGGACACTGAAGCTTTCTTT
size: -; J: TRBJ2-7; V: TRBV12-3/TRBV12-4; D: -; CDR3: CASSLASDYEQYF; DNA: TGTGCCAGCAGTTTAGCATCCGACTACGAGCAGTACTTC
size: many; J: TRBJ2-5; V: TRBV20-1; D: TRBD2; CDR3: CSAKTLAGALGSAETQYF; DNA: TGCAGTGCTAAAACCCTAGCGGGGGCCCTGGGGTCAGCTGAGACCCAGTACTTC
size: many; J: TRBJ1-1; V: TRBV28; D: TRBD1; CDR3: CASSPRQGGDTEAFF; DNA: TGTGCCAGCAGTCCCCGACAGGGAGGTGACACTGAAGCTTTCTTT
size: many; J: TRBJ2-2; V: TRBV2; D: -; CDR3: CASSGGINTGELFF; DNA: TGTGCCAGCAGTGGAGGTATCAACACCGGGGAGCTGTTTTTT
size: many; J: TRBJ2-7; V: TRBV20-1; D: TRBD2; CDR3: CSAREGGTSVPYEQYF; DNA: TGCAGTGCTAGAGAAGGCGGGACTAGCGTACCCTACGAGCAGTACTTC
size: many; J: TRBJ1-5; V: TRBV7-9; D: -; CDR3: CASSLVEQGPQHF; DNA: TGTGCCAGCAGCTTAGTAGAGCAGGGGCCCCAGCATTTT
size: -; J: TRBJ1-1; V: TRBV3-1; D: -; CDR3: CASSQSPQGRTEAFF; DNA: TGTGCCAGCAGCCAAAGCCCACAGGGTCGCACTGAAGCTTTCTTT
size: many; J: TRBJ2-7; V: TRBV5-4; D: -; CDR3: CASSLTGIEQYF; DNA: TGTGCCAGCAGCTTAACAGGGATTGAGCAGTACTTC
size: many; J: TRBJ1-1; V: TRBV7-9; D: -; CDR3: CASSLQLNTEAFF; DNA: TGTGCCAGCAGCTTACAGCTTAACACTGAAGCTTTCTTT
size: many; J: TRBJ2-2; V: TRBV6-2/TRBV6-3; D: -; CDR3: CASSRGQLSRTGELFF; DNA: TGTGCCAGCAGTCGAGGACAGCTTAGTAGGACCGGGGAGCTGTTTTTT
size: many; J: TRBJ1-5; V: TRBV5-8; D: TRBD1; CDR3: CASSLGQPESVSQHF; DNA: TGTGCCAGCAGTCTGGGACAGCCAGAATCAGTGTCCCAGCATTTT
size: many; J: TRBJ1-4; V: TRBV20-1; D: -; CDR3: CSPTRGEDEKLFF; DNA: TGCAGTCCAACCCGAGGGGAGGATGAAAAACTGTTTTTT
size: many; J: TRBJ1-1; V: TRBV6-1; D: TRBD1; CDR3: CASSTGTEISTEAFF; DNA: TGTGCCAGCAGCACCGGGACAGAGATAAGTACTGAAGCTTTCTTT
size: many; J: TRBJ1-1; V: TRBV15; D: -; CDR3: CATSRDGGLVNTEAFF; DNA: TGTGCCACCAGCAGAGATGGGGGTTTAGTGAACACTGAAGCTTTCTTT
size: many; J: TRBJ2-7; V: TRBV15; D: TRBD1; CDR3: CATSRDQGAYEQYF; DNA: TGTGCCACCAGCAGAGATCAGGGGGCCTACGAGCAGTACTTC
size: many; J: TRBJ1-5; V: TRBV28; D: -; CDR3: CASSSAGGNQPQHF; DNA: TGTGCCAGCAGTTCCGCAGGGGGCAATCAGCCCCAGCATTTT
size: many; J: TRBJ2-1; V: TRBV4-3; D: -; CDR3: CASSQVATDYNEQFF; DNA: TGCGCCAGCAGCCAAGTGGCAACCGACTACAATGAGCAGTTCTTC
size: many; J: TRBJ2-7; V: TRBV5-1; D: -; CDR3: CASSLGAASYEQYF; DNA: TGCGCCAGCAGCTTGGGGGCGGCCTCCTACGAGCAGTACTTC
size: many; J: TRBJ2-1; V: TRBV7-9; D: -; CDR3: CASRDDSYNEQFF; DNA: TGTGCCAGCAGGGACGACAGTTACAATGAGCAGTTCTTC
size: -; J: TRBJ2-7; V: TRBV23-1; D: -; CDR3: CASSQTTGKYF; DNA: TGCGCCAGCAGTCAAACTACAGGGAAGTACTTC
size: many; J: TRBJ1-2; V: TRBV24-1; D: -; CDR3: CATSDLRQDSPSNGYTF; DNA: TGTGCCACCAGTGATTTGCGGCAGGATAGTCCGTCAAATGGCTACACCTTC
size: many; J: TRBJ1-1; V: TRBV5-1; D: -; CDR3: CASSLTSNTEAFF; DNA: TGCGCCAGCAGCTTGACATCGAACACTGAAGCTTTCTTT
size: many; J: TRBJ2-1; V: TRBV13; D: TRBD2; CDR3: CASSSTSSGGGFSGGSAYNEQFF; DNA: TGTGCCAGCAGCTCAACCTCTAGCGGGGGTGGATTTAGCGGGGGTAGTGCGTACAATGAGCAGTTCTTC
size: -; J: TRBJ2-1; V: TRBV7-9; D: -; CDR3: CASSLASAGDEQFF; DNA: TGTGCCAGCAGCTTAGCATCGGCAGGGGATGAGCAGTTCTTC
size: many; J: TRBJ2-7; V: TRBV11-3; D: -; CDR3: CASSLERGEGTYEQYF; DNA: TGTGCCAGCAGCTTAGAAAGGGGCGAGGGGACCTACGAGCAGTACTTC
size: many; J: TRBJ2-1; V: TRBV3-1; D: TRBD2; CDR3: CASSPLAGYNEQFF; DNA: TGTGCCAGCAGCCCACTAGCGGGGTACAATGAGCAGTTCTTC
size: few; J: TRBJ1-5; V: TRBV7-9; D: -; CDR3: CASSLAGGVGNQPQHF; DNA: TGTGCCAGCAGCTTAGCGGGTGGTGTCGGCAATCAGCCCCAGCATTTT
size: many; J: TRBJ1-1; V: TRBV6-1; D: -; CDR3: CASSPLVQGSYAFF; DNA: TGTGCCAGCAGTCCCCTGGTGCAGGGGTCGTACGCTTTCTTT
size: many; J: TRBJ2-1; V: TRBV12-3/TRBV12-4; D: -; CDR3: CASSPRGGRNEQFF; DNA: TGTGCCAGCAGCCCCAGGGGGGGTAGGAATGAGCAGTTCTTC
size: many; J: TRBJ1-5; V: TRBV3-1; D: -; CDR3: CASSLQGGVGQPQHF; DNA: TGTGCCAGCAGCCTACAAGGGGGAGTCGGTCAGCCCCAGCATTTT